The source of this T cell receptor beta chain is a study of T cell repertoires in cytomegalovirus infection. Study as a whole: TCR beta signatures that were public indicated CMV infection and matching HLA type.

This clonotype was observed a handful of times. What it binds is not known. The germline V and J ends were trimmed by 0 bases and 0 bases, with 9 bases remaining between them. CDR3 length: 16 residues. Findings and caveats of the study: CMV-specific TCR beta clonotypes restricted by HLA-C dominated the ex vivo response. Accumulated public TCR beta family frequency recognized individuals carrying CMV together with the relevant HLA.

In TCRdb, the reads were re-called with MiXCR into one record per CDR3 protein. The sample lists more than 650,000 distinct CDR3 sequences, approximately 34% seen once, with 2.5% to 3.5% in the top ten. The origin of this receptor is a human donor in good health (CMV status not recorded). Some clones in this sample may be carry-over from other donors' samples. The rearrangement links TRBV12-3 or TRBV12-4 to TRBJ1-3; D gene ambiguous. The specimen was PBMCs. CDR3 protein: CASSLATTVSGNTIYF. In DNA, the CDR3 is TGTGCCAGCAGTTTAGCAACAACGGTCTCTGGAAACACCATATATTTT.